Following are 5 T cell receptor beta chains from one sample sequenced in a study of blood T cell repertoires in COVID-19. Data came from immunoSEQ multiplex PCR; TCRdb stores just in-frame clones and leaves some out. The sample has roughly 100,000 clones; roughly 88% are singletons. The sequencing sample was made of peripheral blood. The receptors here all came from an elderly man with acute or convalescent COVID-19.

As concerns this clone: Other DNA sequences in the same sample also yield this CDR3. V usage is TRBV10-3 and J usage is TRBJ2-7, with D unresolved. CDR3 length: 11 residues. Trimming cost V 0 bases and J 6 bases, with 3 bases left between them. Per germline, CDR1 ENHRY and CDR2 SYGVKD. CDR3 coding DNA: TGTGCCATCAGTGAGTCGGCCGAGCAGTACTTC. Amino acids: CAISESAEQYF.

The J gene is TRBJ1-3, the V gene TRBV9; D is unresolved. The CDR3 totals 13 residues. CDR1 is SGDLS and CDR2 is YYNGEE in the germline V gene. The V and J ends lost 6 bases and 3 bases respectively, with 10 bases between them. CDR3 region: CASTGESGNTIYF. The DNA of the CDR3 is TGTGCCAGCACCGGGGAGAGTGGAAACACCATATATTTT.

This rearrangement joins TRBV25-1 to TRBJ1-1; 10 nucleotides align to TRBD1. Germline values: CDR1 MGHDK, CDR2 SYGVNS. V trimming: 4 bases; J trimming: 3 bases; junction bases outside the gene matches: 2. The CDR3 loop spans 14 amino acids. As DNA, the CDR3 is TGTGCCAGCAGTGGAGACAGGGGGCACACTGAAGCTTTCTTT. Translation gives CASSGDRGHTEAFF. Based on the CDR3 plus reference TRBV25-1 and TRBJ1-1, the full variable domain is EADIYQTPRYLVIGTGKKITLECSQTMGHDKMYWYQQDPGMELHLIHYSYGVNSTEKGDLSSESTVSRIRTEHFPLTLESARPSHTSQYLCASSGDRGHTEAFFGQGTRLTVV.

This clone was seen a few times. This rearrangement joins TRBV7-3 to TRBJ1-6, with 9 bases matching TRBD1. Per germline, CDR1 SGHTA and CDR2 FQGTGA. This CDR3 region has 15 residues. The V gene end was trimmed by 2 bases and the J gene end by 8 bases; junction bases not matched to a gene: 4. CDR3 sequence reads: CASSLGDRADSPLHF. In nucleotides, the CDR3 is TGTGCCAGCAGCTTAGGGGACAGGGCGGATTCACCCCTCCACTTT.

V usage is TRBV9 and J usage is TRBJ2-2; 7 positions match TRBD2. This CDR3 contains 15 residues. After removal of 3 bases from V and 6 bases from J, the junction contained 8 bases not matched to a gene. Germline CDR1 and CDR2: SGDLS and YYNGEE. The CDR3 coding sequence is TGTGCCAGCAGCGCCTCGGTGGCGGGAGCCGGGGAGCTGTTTTTT. Protein product: CASSASVAGAGELFF.